This T cell receptor (beta chain) was profiled in a study of blood T cell repertoires in COVID-19. Background on the study: In each case, the material was cDNA or gDNA derived from T cells, B-cell-depleted T cells, or PBMCs.

The junction had 6 bases not matched to a gene; V was cut back by 5 bases and J by 7 bases. Germline V gene lookup returns CDR1 MNHEY and CDR2 SVGEGT. The CDR3 contains 14 residues. Original data processing: The authors estimated nucleated cell counts from reference gene primer amplification. Produced via immunoSEQ multiplex PCR; TCRdb's table is partial and in-frame only. D and trimming come from the DNA, and the V and J calls and clone size come from that table. The repertoire includes over 200,000 clones, about four fifths of them detected once, and approximately 12% sits in the top ten. This sequence was found in a middle-aged woman with acute or convalescent COVID-19. V gene TRBV6-2 or TRBV6-3 combines with J gene TRBJ2-1, with TRBD2 matching 9 bases. The material sequenced was peripheral blood. Here the CDR3 reads CASSRSGSLNEQFF. The CDR3 region has the DNA TGTGCCAGCAGTCGTAGCGGGAGTCTTAATGAGCAGTTCTTC.